Only a few counts were recorded for the clone carrying this T cell receptor beta chain. This sample was taken from a study of T cells in Graves' hyperthyroidism and ophthalmopathy. TCR beta CDR3 regions were amplified from RNA transcripts. HTBI primers were the set used in a first-round RT-PCR of the TCR CDR3. TCRdb analysed the multiplex PCR reads with MiXCR anew, one entry per CDR3 protein. The profile shows hundreds of thousands of distinct CDR3 sequences, under 15% of them singletons. In germline, CDR1 is LNHDA, CDR2 SQIVND (reference sequence). This CDR3 has 16 amino acids. The V gene end was trimmed by 7 bases and the J gene end by 1 base; junction bases not matched to a gene: 11.

The V and J genes are TRBV19 and TRBJ2-5, with 8 bases aligning to TRBD2. This receptor was obtained from a woman aged 25-40 years with Graves' hyperthyroidism. The material sequenced was blood. The CDR3 reads CASTNPGGRTQETQYF. The CDR3 DNA follows: TGTGCCAGTACCAACCCGGGCGGGAGGACCCAAGAGACCCAGTACTTC.